This TCR beta chain was identified during a study of cytomegalovirus exposure and HLA in healthy donors. Study-level background: A previous analysis identified 95 million to 120 million unique TCR beta sequences derived from approximately 190 million T cells. Regarding the study as a whole: An apparent linkage of common viral pathogens to several of the most significant clusters emerged in a later analysis. Prior analysis indicated that the majority of TCR beta V segments exhibited productivity approximately 87% or approximately 30% of the time. Researchers reported in a later analysis that a missense DCLRE1C variant was tied to TCR beta V- and J-gene trimming.

As concerns this clone: As yet, its antigen is unknown.

Researchers ran the PCR with 60 Vbeta and 13 Jbeta primers. The table came from immunoSEQ multiplex PCR; TCRdb's copy has only in-frame clones and leaves some out. The sample records under 200,000 clones, around 80% being singletons. With 10 bases clipped from V and 4 bases from J, the junction kept 8 bases outside the gene matches. Looked up from germline, CDR1 is SSHAT and CDR2 is FNYEAQ (reference sequence). There are 14 residues in the CDR3. The sequence derives from a woman aged 30 to 39 in good health and CMV-seropositive. The gene calls are TRBV7-7 and TRBJ1-4; 8 bases line up with TRBD1. Sequences were obtained from PBMCs. The CDR3 DNA reads as TGTGCCAACCGGACAGGGCATTATAATGAAAAACTGTTTTTT. Translated: CANRTGHYNEKLFF.